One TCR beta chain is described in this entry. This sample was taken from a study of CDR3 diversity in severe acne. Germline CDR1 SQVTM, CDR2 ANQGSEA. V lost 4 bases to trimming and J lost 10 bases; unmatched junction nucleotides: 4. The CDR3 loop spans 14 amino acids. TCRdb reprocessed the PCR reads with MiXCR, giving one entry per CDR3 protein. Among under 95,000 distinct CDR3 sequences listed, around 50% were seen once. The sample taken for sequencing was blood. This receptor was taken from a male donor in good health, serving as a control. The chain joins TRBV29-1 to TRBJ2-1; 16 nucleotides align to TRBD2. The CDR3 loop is CSVGGLAGGEEQFF. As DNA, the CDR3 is TGCAGCGTTGGGGGACTAGCGGGAGGGGAGGAGCAGTTCTTC.